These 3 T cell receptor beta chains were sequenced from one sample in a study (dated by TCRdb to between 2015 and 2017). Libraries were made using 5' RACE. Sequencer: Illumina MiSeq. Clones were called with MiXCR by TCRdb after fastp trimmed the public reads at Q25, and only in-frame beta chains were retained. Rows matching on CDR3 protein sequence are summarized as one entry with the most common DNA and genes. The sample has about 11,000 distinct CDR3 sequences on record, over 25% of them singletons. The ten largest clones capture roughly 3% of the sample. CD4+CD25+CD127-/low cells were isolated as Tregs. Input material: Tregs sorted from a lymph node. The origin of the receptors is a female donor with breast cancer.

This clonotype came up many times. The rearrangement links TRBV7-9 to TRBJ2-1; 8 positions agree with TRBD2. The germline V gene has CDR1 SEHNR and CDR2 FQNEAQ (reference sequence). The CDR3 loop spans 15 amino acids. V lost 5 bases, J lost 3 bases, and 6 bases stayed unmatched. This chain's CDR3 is CASSPTSGNYNEQFF. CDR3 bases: TGTGCCAGCAGCCCTACTAGCGGAAACTACAATGAGCAGTTCTTC.

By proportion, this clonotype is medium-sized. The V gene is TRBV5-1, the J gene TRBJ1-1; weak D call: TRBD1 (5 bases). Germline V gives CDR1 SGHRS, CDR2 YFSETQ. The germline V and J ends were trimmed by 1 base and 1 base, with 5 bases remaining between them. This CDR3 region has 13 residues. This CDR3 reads CASSLTGNTEAFF. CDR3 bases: TGCGCCAGCAGCTTGACAGGGAACACTGAAGCTTTCTTT.

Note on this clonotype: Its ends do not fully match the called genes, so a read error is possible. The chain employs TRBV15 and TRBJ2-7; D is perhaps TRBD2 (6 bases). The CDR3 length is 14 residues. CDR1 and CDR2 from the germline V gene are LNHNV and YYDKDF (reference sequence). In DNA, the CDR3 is TGTGCCACCGGCAGAGGCAGGGAGCGGGACGAGCAGTACTTC. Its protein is CATGRGRERDEQYF.